Following are 30 T cell receptor beta chains from one sample sequenced in a study of shared clonotypes between healthy human individuals (TCRdb year 2020). The method was the immunoSEQ multiplex PCR assay. TCRdb re-hosts the immuneACCESS table, in-frame sequences only. Its copies lack some clones; in the studies checked, an unresolved V gene accounts for under half of them, and the cause for the rest is not known. In this sample the table shows roughly 680,000 clones, 72% of which occur a single time. Less than 2% of the sample lies in the top ten. Sample: memory CD4+ T cells sorted from blood. Per the publication, the cell subset or site label means: CD45RA-negative fraction. The receptors originated from a woman between 25 and 40 years old in good health.

The chain is built from TRBV28 and TRBJ2-7, with 8 bases fitting TRBD1. Germline V gives CDR1 MDHEN, CDR2 SYDVKM. After removal of 3 bases from V and 1 base from J, the junction contained 11 bases not matched to a gene. The CDR3 spans 17 residues. The chain's CDR3 is CASSFVLGTGTSYEQYF. The CDR3 DNA follows: TGTGCCAGCAGTTTCGTCTTAGGGACAGGAACTTCCTACGAGCAGTACTTC.

J is TRBJ2-3 and V is TRBV27, with D possibly matching TRBD2 (5 bases). Germline CDR1 MNHEY, CDR2 SMNVEV (reference sequence). The CDR3 is 14 amino acids. The V gene lost 3 bases and the J gene lost 8 bases, with 15 bases spanning the gap. CDR3: CASSLTLAAGTQYF. In DNA form, the CDR3 reads TGTGCCAGCAGTTTGACTCTAGCCGCGGGTACGCAGTATTTT.

In its sample, this clone was seen a few times. Other DNA sequences in this sample translate to the same CDR3. V usage is TRBV6-1 and J usage is TRBJ1-5; weak D call: TRBD1 (6 bases). V was trimmed by 0 bases and J by 1 base, leaving 10 bases between them. The germline gives CDR1 MNHNS, CDR2 SASEGT. The CDR3 is 16 residues long. CDR3 in amino acids: CASSEARGGSNQPQHF. As DNA, the CDR3 is TGTGCCAGCAGTGAAGCGAGAGGGGGGAGCAATCAGCCCCAGCATTTT.

CDR3 residues: CASSVNRGGQETQYF. The DNA of the CDR3 is TGTGCCAGCAGTGTAAACAGGGGGGGGCAAGAGACCCAGTACTTC. V and J are TRBV6-1 and TRBJ2-5; D is possibly TRBD1 (8 bases). Germline V gene data show CDR1 as MNHNS and CDR2 as SASEGT. This CDR3 has 15 residues. V lost 4 bases and J 2 bases, leaving 14 bases between the germline ends.

The CDR3 bases are TGTGCCAGCTCACCGGGACTTAACCACAATGAGCAGTTCTTC. Protein: CASSPGLNHNEQFF. The chain employs TRBV18 and TRBJ2-1, with a weak D call TRBD2 (6 bases). The CDR3 length is 14 residues. Per germline, CDR1 KGHSH and CDR2 LQKENI. The V end lost 3 bases, the J end lost 5 bases, and 11 bases lay between the germline ends.

The chain couples TRBV2 to TRBJ2-5; D not resolved. Trimming shortened V by 1 base and J by 7 bases, and 10 bases separated the two germline ends. The CDR3 has 13 amino acids. The V gene's germline CDR1 is SNHLY and CDR2 FYNNEI. This chain's CDR3 is CASSEGLDGTQYF. CDR3 DNA sequence: TGTGCCAGCAGTGAAGGGCTAGACGGGACCCAGTACTTC.

The chain joins TRBV28 to TRBJ2-2; D not resolved. Trimming shortened V by 7 bases and J by 4 bases, and 13 bases separated the two germline ends. CDR3 size: 14 residues. CDR1 is MDHEN, CDR2 SYDVKM, per germline. CDR3 DNA sequence: TGTGCCAGCATCAAACCCGGAATCACCGGGGAGCTGTTTTTT. As protein: CASIKPGITGELFF.

This clone occurred once. Other DNA sequences in this specimen translate into the identical CDR3. The chain is built from TRBV27 and TRBJ2-7; D tentatively fits TRBD1 or TRBD2 (5 bases each). The germline V gene encodes CDR1 MNHEY and CDR2 SMNVEV (reference sequence). The CDR3 sequence is 14 residues long. V was shortened by 2 bases and J by 4 bases, with 12 bases between the two germline ends. The CDR3 protein is CASSLRGAGYEQYF. The CDR3 bases are TGTGCCAGCAGTTTAAGGGGCGCGGGTTACGAGCAGTACTTC.

The chain carries TRBV4-1 and TRBJ1-3; D not resolved. The CDR3 has 16 amino acids. With 4 bases removed from V and 0 bases from J, the gap between germline ends came to 13 bases. CDR1 and CDR2 (germline): MGHRA, YSYEKL. CDR3 nucleotide sequence: TGCGCCAGCAGCCTATCCGAGTCGGTCTCTGGAAACACCATATATTTT. Protein product: CASSLSESVSGNTIYF.

This rearrangement joins TRBV18 to TRBJ1-5; D may be TRBD1 (5 bases). This CDR3 is 14 amino acids long. V lost 2 bases and J lost 3, with 8 bases in between. Per the germline V gene, CDR1 is KGHSH and CDR2 is LQKENI. CDR3 DNA: TGTGCCAGCTCACCAGGGGCAGTCAATCAGCCCCAGCATTTT. Amino acids: CASSPGAVNQPQHF.

CDR3: CASRPQSGRGPNEQFF. The CDR3 DNA is TGTGCCAGCAGACCCCAAAGCGGGAGGGGCCCCAATGAGCAGTTCTTC. This sequence joins TRBV28 and TRBJ2-1; 10 positions match TRBD2. The CDR3 runs to 16 residues. CDR1 and CDR2 from the germline V gene are MDHEN and SYDVKM. V trimming: 6 bases; J trimming: 6 bases; junction bases outside the gene matches: 11.

Remarks on this clone: A much bigger clone sits one base away, suggesting this may be a read error. The chain couples TRBV2 to TRBJ2-2; D uncertain. Germline assignment: CDR1 SNHLY and CDR2 FYNNEI. This CDR3 comprises 11 residues. Between the trimmed V and J ends, which lost 3 bases and 4 bases, there was a span of 0 bases. CDR3 nucleotides: TGTGCCAGCAGTGACACCGGGGAGCTGTTTTTT. The encoded protein is CASSDTGELFF.

The V gene is TRBV7-9, the J gene TRBJ2-6; D gene uncertain. Germline loops: CDR1 SEHNR, CDR2 FQNEAQ (reference sequence). V was clipped by 1 base and J by 0 bases, with 10 bases between them. The CDR3 is made up of 17 amino acids. CDR3 nucleotides: TGTGCCAGCAGCTTAGAGGAGTCTTACTCTGGGGCCAACGTCCTGACTTTC. It translates to CASSLEESYSGANVLTF.

V gene TRBV19 combines with J gene TRBJ2-1; 8 positions match TRBD1. The CDR3 totals 15 residues. The J segment lost 1 base and the V segment lost 6 bases, leaving 5 bases of the junction unmatched. The germline CDR1 and CDR2 sequences are LNHDA and SQIVND (reference sequence). In DNA form, the CDR3 reads TGTGCCAGTAGGAGGACAGGGACGTCCTACAATGAGCAGTTCTTC. Protein: CASRRTGTSYNEQFF.

J is TRBJ2-2 and V is TRBV28; 9 bases map to TRBD1. CDR1 is MDHEN and CDR2 is SYDVKM in the germline V gene. V shed 9 bases, J shed 1 base, and the junction held 3 bases outside the gene matches. The CDR3 loop spans 14 amino acids. CDR3 loop: CASYRGQNTGELFF. DNA for the CDR3: TGTGCCAGTTACAGGGGGCAGAACACCGGGGAGCTGTTTTTT.

V is TRBV28 and J is TRBJ2-5; D is undetermined. This CDR3 spans 12 amino acids. Per germline, CDR1 MDHEN and CDR2 SYDVKM. V lost 6 bases and J 5 bases, leaving 10 bases between the germline ends. The CDR3 DNA reads TGTGCCAGCAGACGACCACGGGAGACCCAGTACTTC. It codes for CASRRPRETQYF.

This clone was observed a single time. The chain recombines TRBV5-1 with TRBJ2-5; TRBD1 matches at 8 bases. Losses at the gene ends were 3 bases for V and 5 bases for J; bases not matched to a gene: 9. Germline CDR1 reads SGHRS; CDR2 reads YFSETQ. This CDR3 contains 15 residues. The CDR3, as DNA: TGCGCCAGCAGCTCACCGCAGGGGGCAGGGGAGACCCAGTACTTC. Protein: CASSSPQGAGETQYF.

The chain carries TRBV13 and TRBJ2-1, with D uncertain. The germline V and J ends were trimmed by 5 bases and 4 bases, with 6 bases remaining between them. Germline assignment: CDR1 PRHDT and CDR2 FYEKMQ (reference sequence). This CDR3 has 12 amino acids. CDR3 sequence reads: CASSTRYNEQFF. For the CDR3, the DNA is TGTGCCAGCAGCACCAGATACAATGAGCAGTTCTTC.

This chain links TRBV27 with TRBJ2-6; 7 nucleotides match TRBD1. The CDR3 totals 17 residues. J was trimmed by 2 bases and V by 5 bases; bases with no gene match: 9. The germline V gene encodes CDR1 MNHEY and CDR2 SMNVEV (reference sequence). The CDR3 loop is CASSAYRGQTGANVLTF. As DNA, the CDR3 is TGTGCCAGCAGTGCCTACAGGGGCCAGACTGGGGCCAACGTCCTGACTTTC.

CDR3 protein: CASSYRWLYPDTQYF. The CDR3 DNA follows: TGTGCCAGCAGTTATCGATGGCTTTATCCAGATACGCAGTATTTT. This chain links TRBV6-5 with TRBJ2-3, with D uncertain. The CDR3 runs 15 residues. The germline gives CDR1 MNHEY, CDR2 SVGAGI. Trimming removed 3 bases at V and 4 bases at J, with 14 bases between.

This clone was observed a few times. The chain couples TRBV12-5 to TRBJ2-7, with 10 positions matching TRBD2. The germline gives CDR1 LGHNT, CDR2 FRNRAP. CDR3 length equals 13 residues. V shed 2 bases and J 10 bases; nucleotides not matched to a gene: 5. The CDR3 DNA reads as TGTGCTAGTGGTTTGATAGCGGGAGGCCCACAGTACTTC. Protein product: CASGLIAGGPQYF. The complete variable domain, with remaining parts taken from reference TRBV12-5 and TRBJ2-7, reads DARVTQTPRHKVTEMGQEVTMRCQPILGHNTVFWYRQTMMQGLELLAYFRNRAPLDDSGMPKDRFSAEMPDATLATLKIQPSEPRDSAVYFCASGLIAGGPQYFGPGTRLTVT.

V is TRBV9 and J is TRBJ2-1; the match to TRBD1 covers 10 bases. The CDR3 extends over 16 amino acids. From germline, CDR1 is SGDLS and CDR2 YYNGEE. V dropped 3 bases and J dropped 7; count of bases not matched to a gene: 10. The CDR3 sequence: CASSGYWTGGQNEQFF. The CDR3 DNA reads TGTGCCAGCAGCGGGTACTGGACAGGGGGGCAAAATGAGCAGTTCTTC.

This clone was detected once. The chain uses TRBV4-1 and TRBJ2-1; 10 bases match TRBD2. With V trimmed by 2 bases and J by 4 bases, 5 bases remained unmatched. The CDR3 covers 16 residues. CDR1 is MGHRA, CDR2 YSYEKL, per germline. CDR3 region: CASSQPTSGNYNEQFF. The CDR3 bases are TGCGCCAGCAGCCAACCCACTAGCGGGAATTACAATGAGCAGTTCTTC.

The J gene is TRBJ1-5, the V gene TRBV18; TRBD1 aligns across 9 bases. The V segment lost 4 bases and the J segment 1 base; nucleotides outside the gene matches: 14. CDR3 length equals 19 residues. Germline loops: CDR1 KGHSH, CDR2 LQKENI. For the CDR3, the DNA is TGTGCCAGCTCACTTAGGGGTAAATGGGACAGGGCGAGCAATCAGCCCCAGCATTTT. Residues: CASSLRGKWDRASNQPQHF.

The V gene is TRBV2, the J gene TRBJ2-7; 7 nucleotides align to TRBD2. The CDR3 is 13 amino acids. The V and J ends lost 7 bases and 3 bases, in that order; junction bases with no gene match: 6. Germline V CDR1 and CDR2: SNHLY, FYNNEI. CDR3: CASKREERYEQYF. CDR3 bases: TGTGCCAGCAAACGGGAGGAGCGCTACGAGCAGTACTTC.

Comments on this clone: A far larger clone is off by one base, so a read error is likely. This chain connects TRBV5-5 to TRBJ1-2; possibly TRBD1 for D (5 bases). From germline, CDR1 is SGHKS and CDR2 YYEKEE (reference sequence). This CDR3 region has 13 residues. The V gene lost 4 bases and the J gene lost 3 bases, with 10 bases spanning the gap. In DNA form, the CDR3 reads TGTGCCAGCAGCGCCGGGACCCACTATGGCTACACCTTC. It codes for CASSAGTHYGYTF.

This chain joins TRBV28 and TRBJ1-5; D may be TRBD1 (5 bases). Looked up from germline, CDR1 is MDHEN and CDR2 is SYDVKM. The CDR3 totals 14 residues. The V end lost 9 bases, the J end lost 2 bases, and 14 bases lay between the germline ends. CDR3 nucleotide sequence: TGTGCCAGTTCGGCACCGACAGGCAATCAGCCCCAGCATTTT. It yields the protein CASSAPTGNQPQHF.

In this sample, this clone turned up many times. The chain carries TRBV6-5 and TRBJ1-5; 7 bases are a match to TRBD1. V shed 3 bases and J 6 bases; nucleotides not matched to a gene: 8. The CDR3 has 15 residues. CDR1 and CDR2 (germline): MNHEY, SVGAGI. CDR3 amino acids: CASSYGTDTGQPQHF. The CDR3 DNA is TGTGCCAGCAGTTATGGGACAGATACGGGTCAGCCCCAGCATTTT.

The rearrangement joins TRBV28 to TRBJ2-5; 7 positions agree with TRBD1. V shed 7 bases, J shed 1 base, and the junction held 9 bases outside the gene matches. Germline CDR1 is MDHEN and CDR2 is SYDVKM. This CDR3 comprises 15 residues. The CDR3 sequence: CASTTYGTAQETQYF. CDR3 DNA: TGTGCCAGCACAACCTATGGGACAGCCCAAGAGACCCAGTACTTC.

The V gene is TRBV6-5, the J gene TRBJ2-7; TRBD2 matches at 8 bases. Germline V lookup: CDR1 MNHEY, CDR2 SVGAGI. Trimming took 4 bases from V and 2 from J; bases not matched to a gene: 4. This CDR3 has 14 residues. CDR3 nucleotides: TGTGCCAGCAGTTCCGGACTAGCAACCTACGAGCAGTACTTC. It is translated as CASSSGLATYEQYF.